The clone carrying this T cell receptor beta chain was seen a handful of times. This specimen belongs to a study of cytomegalovirus exposure and HLA in healthy donors. CDR1 and CDR2 (germline): SSHAT, FNYEAQ (reference sequence). This CDR3 has 14 amino acids. Losses at the gene ends were 5 bases for V and 6 bases for J; bases not matched to a gene: 9. Profiling relied on immunoSEQ multiplex PCR, and the TCRdb table lists in-frame clones only, not all of them. The table records some 83,000 clones, 94% of them present only once. Sequences were obtained from PBMCs. The chain recombines TRBV7-7 with TRBJ2-7; TRBD2 matches at 8 bases. The sequence was obtained from a woman under 30 in good health and CMV-seropositive. CDR3 sequence reads: CASSPGVAGGEQYF. The CDR3 DNA reads as TGTGCCAGCAGCCCAGGTGTGGCGGGGGGCGAGCAGTACTTC.